The 28 T cell receptor beta chains below all came from one sample that was sequenced in a study of CD8+CD57+ T cells in acquired aplastic anemia. TCR beta VDJ combinations and CDR3 sequences were profiled from genomic DNA. TCRdb re-analysed the reads in MiXCR, keeping a single row per CDR3 protein. The sample includes roughly 160,000 distinct CDR3 sequences, 47% of them seen just once. CD8+CD57+ cell expansion had been shown by flow cytometry in patients chosen for sequencing. Sequencing was done on a sample of sorted CD4+, CD8+, or CD8+CD57+ T cells (not recorded which) from PBMCs. The receptor set was obtained from a human donor with aplastic anemia.

This clonotype was seen ten or more times. This chain joins TRBV14 and TRBJ2-7; D not certain. Trimming shortened V by 3 bases and J by 2 bases, and 11 bases separated the two germline ends. The CDR3 contains 14 residues. CDR1 and CDR2 (germline): SGHDN, FVKESK. The DNA of the CDR3 is TGTGCCAGCAGCCATTTTGCGATCGCCTACGAGCAGTACTTC. Its translation is CASSHFAIAYEQYF.

The chain employs TRBV20-1 and TRBJ2-2; TRBD2 matches at 8 bases. Trimming at V came to 1 base and at J to 3 bases, leaving 7 bases not matched to a gene. Germline assignment: CDR1 DFQATT and CDR2 SNEGSKA (reference sequence). The CDR3 runs 16 residues. Written as DNA, the CDR3 is TGCAGTGCTAGAGGGACCAGCGGGGGAGACACCGGGGAGCTGTTTTTT. It encodes CSARGTSGGDTGELFF.

This clonotype was counted at least ten times. The rearrangement joins TRBV7-2 to TRBJ1-2; D gene uncertain. The germline V and J ends were trimmed by 4 bases and 1 base, with 10 bases remaining between them. This CDR3 is 14 amino acids long. Germline CDR1 and CDR2: SGHTA and FQGNSA. The CDR3 nucleotides are TGTGCCAGCAGCTCTACGATGATTAACTATGGCTACACCTTC. Its protein is CASSSTMINYGYTF.

Ten or more counts support this clonotype. The chain has TRBV7-2 and TRBJ2-7, with 7 nucleotides matching TRBD2. Germline CDR1 is SGHTA and CDR2 is FQGNSA. Trimming took 5 bases from V and 3 from J; bases not matched to a gene: 10. The CDR3 length is 15 residues. The CDR3, as DNA: TGTGCCAGCAGCCGGGACCTAGCGGAGAGCTACGAGCAGTACTTC. Translating gives CASSRDLAESYEQYF.

The genes are TRBV7-8 and TRBJ2-7; TRBD1 is a possible D gene (6 bases). Germline CDR1 reads SGHVS; CDR2 reads FQNEAQ. There are 13 residues in the CDR3. Trimming removed 3 bases at V and 3 bases at J, with 9 bases between. Here the CDR3 reads CASSFDRRYEQYF. CDR3 coding DNA: TGTGCCAGCAGCTTTGACAGGCGCTACGAGCAGTACTTC. The full variable domain, rest sourced from reference TRBV7-8 and TRBJ2-7, is GAGVSQSPRYKVAKRGQDVALRCDPISGHVSLFWYQQALGQGPEFLTYFQNEAQLDKSGLPSDRFFAERPEGSVSTLKIQRTQQEDSAVYLCASSFDRRYEQYFGPGTRLTVT.

This clonotype was observed at least ten times. The rearrangement joins TRBV5-1 to TRBJ2-7; tentative D call: TRBD2 (6 bases). The CDR3 extends over 14 amino acids. V gave up 2 bases and J gave up 2 bases, with 11 bases separating them. CDR1 and CDR2 from the germline V gene are SGHRS and YFSETQ. The CDR3 loop reads CASSLVAETYEQYF. The CDR3 region has the DNA TGCGCCAGCAGCTTAGTAGCGGAGACCTACGAGCAGTACTTC.

This clonotype was recorded only once. The chain links TRBV7-9 to TRBJ1-1; D not certain. V lost 5 bases to trimming and J lost 0 bases, with 13 bases between them. CDR3 length: 15 amino acids. The germline V gene encodes CDR1 SEHNR and CDR2 FQNEAQ (reference sequence). CDR3 region: CASSPHSGMNTEAFF. The CDR3 DNA sequence: TGTGCCAGCAGCCCCCACAGTGGGATGAACACTGAAGCTTTCTTT.

This clonotype was detected ten times or more. The chain employs TRBV6-4 and TRBJ1-1, with D unclear. This CDR3 contains 15 residues. With 8 bases removed from V and 1 base from J, the gap between germline ends came to 17 bases. Germline V gene lookup returns CDR1 MRHNA and CDR2 SNTAGT. The CDR3 region has the DNA TGTGCCAGCTCCCCCGACGGGCTCCCGAACACTGAAGCTTTCTTT. It codes for CASSPDGLPNTEAFF.

Many counts were recorded for this clonotype. The chain has TRBV29-1 and TRBJ1-1; TRBD1 aligns across 7 bases. The V gene end was trimmed by 3 bases and the J gene end by 4 bases; junction bases not matched to a gene: 8. The germline V gene has CDR1 SQVTM and CDR2 ANQGSEA. There are 14 residues in the CDR3. The CDR3 DNA reads as TGCAGCGTTGACCCAGGGGGGCCTATCACTGAAGCTTTCTTT. Translating it yields CSVDPGGPITEAFF.

This clonotype showed up just a few times. The rearrangement links TRBV28 to TRBJ1-3; tentatively, D is TRBD1 (6 bases). This CDR3 comprises 14 residues. Trimming removed 10 bases from V and 3 bases from J, with 16 bases in between. Germline V gene lookup returns CDR1 MDHEN and CDR2 SYDVKM. The DNA for the CDR3 is TGTGCCACCGAGGGGGGGAGAGGTGGAAACACCATATATTTT. It encodes CATEGGRGGNTIYF.

With respect to this clonotype: The junction does not match germline at one end; this may be a read error. This chain joins TRBV4-2 and TRBJ2-5; 7 positions agree with TRBD2. Germline values: CDR1 LGHNA, CDR2 YNFKEQ. The CDR3 runs 16 residues. DNA of the CDR3: TGTGCCAGCAGCCAAGATCTTTTTGGGAGGGAGGAGACCCGGTACTTC. Its translation: CASSQDLFGREETRYF.

In its sample, this clonotype was seen many times. This chain connects TRBV5-8 to TRBJ1-6; no clear D. CDR1 and CDR2 (germline): SGHTS, YDEGEE. The V and J ends lost 4 bases and 0 bases respectively, with 5 bases between them. CDR3 size: 14 residues. For the CDR3, the DNA is TGTGCCAGCAGCGGGATCTCCTATAATTCACCCCTCCACTTT. It translates to CASSGISYNSPLHF.

The genes are TRBV10-3 and TRBJ1-2; 7 bases align to TRBD1. Trimming cost V 6 bases and J 3 bases; bases outside gene matches: 4. CDR1 is ENHRY and CDR2 is SYGVKD in the germline V gene. CDR3 length: 13 amino acids. The CDR3 here is CAISRQGDYGYTF. CDR3 DNA sequence: TGTGCCATCAGCCGACAGGGAGACTATGGCTACACCTTC.

This sequence joins TRBV20-1 and TRBJ2-3; D might be TRBD2 (7 bases). This CDR3 spans 14 amino acids. Deletions cut 3 bases from V and 2 bases from J, with 12 bases between. Germline CDR1 reads DFQATT; CDR2 reads SNEGSKA (reference sequence). CDR3 nucleotide sequence: TGCAGTGCTAGTAGGGGGGGAGACACAGATACGCAGTATTTT. As protein: CSASRGGDTDTQYF.

In its sample, this clonotype was seen many times. The chain uses TRBV6-5 and TRBJ2-3, with D unresolved. Trimming took off 6 bases at V and 2 bases at J, with 12 bases between the two ends. Germline V gene data show CDR1 as MNHEY and CDR2 as SVGAGI. This CDR3 is 14 amino acids long. In DNA, the CDR3 is TGTGCCAGCAGCTTCGCGGCAAACACAGATACGCAGTATTTT. Protein product: CASSFAANTDTQYF.

This clonotype showed up many times. V and J are TRBV2 and TRBJ2-1; D is perhaps TRBD2 (6 bases). Germline V gives CDR1 SNHLY, CDR2 FYNNEI. V was clipped by 5 bases and J by 9 bases, with 14 bases between them. The CDR3 sequence is 13 residues long. CDR3 sequence reads: CASSSLALGEQFF. DNA for the CDR3: TGTGCCAGCAGTTCGCTAGCGTTGGGTGAGCAGTTCTTC.

Ten or more counts support this clonotype. V usage is TRBV20-1 and J usage is TRBJ1-4; perhaps TRBD1 as D (5 bases). Germline V gives CDR1 DFQATT, CDR2 SNEGSKA (reference sequence). The V and J ends lost 3 bases and 8 bases respectively, with 10 bases between them. The CDR3 contains 12 residues. The CDR3 is CSASGGGEKLFF. The DNA of the CDR3 is TGCAGTGCTAGTGGGGGAGGGGAAAAACTGTTTTTT.

V and J are TRBV2 and TRBJ2-3, with D unresolved. V dropped 4 bases and J dropped 6 bases, with 5 bases sitting between them. Germline values: CDR1 SNHLY, CDR2 FYNNEI. CDR3 size: 11 residues. The CDR3 DNA follows: TGTGCCAGCAGTGCCGCCGATACGCAGTATTTT. It yields the protein CASSAADTQYF.

This clonotype has ten or more counts. This sequence joins TRBV20-1 and TRBJ1-1; D is ambiguous. CDR1 is DFQATT and CDR2 is SNEGSKA in the germline V gene (reference sequence). Trimming left V 6 bases short and J 0 bases short, with 8 bases between. The CDR3 is 12 amino acids. CDR3 DNA: TGCAGTGCAACAGCGGTGAACACTGAAGCTTTCTTT. It codes for CSATAVNTEAFF.

The CDR3 DNA is TGTGCAAGTCGCCTTGGGCAGGTTCTGGCCTACGAGCAGTACTTC. It translates to CASRLGQVLAYEQYF. The chain has TRBV12-2 and TRBJ2-7. TRBV12-2 is shown as a pseudogene. This CDR3 comprises 15 residues.

The chain is built from TRBV29-1 and TRBJ2-3; a weak D match, TRBD1 (6 bases). CDR1 is SQVTM, CDR2 ANQGSEA, per germline. Trimming took off 7 bases at V and 2 bases at J, with 13 bases between the two ends. The CDR3 spans 13 residues. In DNA, the CDR3 is TGCAGCGCCGGGACAAAGAACACAGATACGCAGTATTTT. Its protein is CSAGTKNTDTQYF.

J is TRBJ2-7 and V is TRBV7-9; D ambiguous. Trimming took 3 bases from V and 0 from J, leaving 9 bases between them. This CDR3 spans 14 amino acids. Germline values: CDR1 SEHNR, CDR2 FQNEAQ (reference sequence). The CDR3 protein is CASSFFGPSYEQYF. DNA of the CDR3: TGTGCCAGCAGCTTCTTCGGACCCTCCTACGAGCAGTACTTC.

On this clonotype itself: The CDR3 ends on some other residue instead of the conserved phenylalanine or tryptophan, so this is likely a read error. It is unclear where the CDR3 begins or ends on the DNA, so no DNA is shown, and the CDR3 is as TCRdb lists it. The rearrangement joins TRBV29-1 to TRBJ2-3. The CDR3 region is 8 residues in length, termini included. Germline CDR1 and CDR2: SQVTM and ANQGSEA. This CDR3 reads CSVEDTVQ.

This clonotype was detected only a few times. The V call is TRBV24-1, the J call TRBJ2-1; D remains unclear. The CDR3 has 14 amino acids. Trimming took off 0 bases at V and 6 bases at J, with 8 bases between the two ends. Germline CDR1 reads KGHDR; CDR2 reads SFDVKD. CDR3 nucleotides: TGTGCCACCAGTGATTTGACAGTCGGCAATGAGCAGTTCTTC. Protein: CATSDLTVGNEQFF.

The sample holds a few counts of this clonotype. This chain joins TRBV12-3 or TRBV12-4 and TRBJ2-4, with a possible D match to TRBD2 (5 bases). Trimming left V 0 bases short and J 0 bases short, with 15 bases between. This CDR3 spans 18 amino acids. The CDR3 region has the DNA TGTGCCAGCAGTTTAGCGCTACGAGGGCCTGTAGCCAAAAACATTCAGTACTTC. The encoded protein is CASSLALRGPVAKNIQYF.

The chain recombines TRBV7-3 with TRBJ2-1, with D uncertain. This CDR3 has 16 amino acids. Trimming took off 3 bases at V and 0 bases at J, with 12 bases between the two ends. The germline CDR1 and CDR2 sequences are SGHTA and FQGTGA. The CDR3: CASSFSALSSYNEQFF. The CDR3 DNA is TGTGCCAGCAGCTTCTCAGCTCTTAGCTCCTACAATGAGCAGTTCTTC.

The rearrangement uses TRBV7-9 and TRBJ1-1, with 7 bases fitting TRBD1. V shed 6 bases and J 1 base; nucleotides not matched to a gene: 8. This CDR3 region has 15 residues. CDR1 SEHNR and CDR2 FQNEAQ come from the germline V gene (reference sequence). CDR3: CASSATGRANTEAFF. CDR3 nucleotide sequence: TGTGCCAGCAGTGCGACAGGGAGGGCGAACACTGAAGCTTTCTTT. The whole variable domain, filled in from reference TRBV7-9 and TRBJ1-1, reads DTGVSQNPRHKITKRGQNVTFRCDPISEHNRLYWYRQTLGQGPEFLTYFQNEAQLEKSRLLSDRFSAERPKGSFSTLEIQRTEQGDSAMYLCASSATGRANTEAFFGQGTRLTVV.

As regards this clonotype: Being one base from a much bigger clone, this may be a read error. The chain couples TRBV30 to TRBJ2-7; the D is unclear. The CDR3 runs 14 residues. Germline V gene lookup returns CDR1 GTSNPN and CDR2 SVGIG (reference sequence). The CDR3 region has the DNA TGTGCCTGGAGTGTACGTTCTTTCTCCTACGAGCAGCACTTC. As protein: CAWSVRSFSYEQHF.